The 8 T cell receptor beta chains given below trace back to one sample, sequenced in a study of cytomegalovirus exposure and HLA in healthy donors. It was with 60 Vbeta and 13 Jbeta primers that the PCR ran. Profiled with immunoSEQ multiplex PCR; TCRdb holds only in-frame clones, not every one. Here the sample spans over 150,000 clones, around 80% being singletons. Sequenced input: PBMCs. The receptors come from a man aged 25 to 45 in good health and CMV-seronegative.

This rearrangement joins TRBV5-1 to TRBJ2-3; possibly TRBD1 for D (6 bases). Germline V gives CDR1 SGHRS, CDR2 YFSETQ. Trimming removed 6 bases from V and 3 bases from J, with 20 bases in between. The CDR3 has 16 amino acids. For the CDR3, the DNA is TGCGCCAGCACTCGAGGGGACACGGGGTGGACAGATACGCAGTATTTT. This encodes CASTRGDTGWTDTQYF.

In this sample, this clone turned up a few times. V gene TRBV6-1 combines with J gene TRBJ2-7; D is perhaps TRBD1 (5 bases). With 7 bases removed from V and 6 bases from J, the gap between germline ends came to 13 bases. Germline CDR1 and CDR2: MNHNS and SASEGT. The CDR3 totals 12 residues. The CDR3 DNA reads TGTGCCAGCAAGTTAGGGGCTGGCGAGCAGTACTTC. Its protein is CASKLGAGEQYF.

This clone was found once. This chain's CDR3 is CASSTPGRGGQYF. CDR3 coding DNA: TGTGCCAGCAGCACCCCTGGGCGGGGGGGGCAGTATTTT. The chain carries TRBV7-2 and TRBJ2-3; TRBD2 aligns across 9 bases. Trimming at V came to 5 bases and at J to 11 bases, leaving 8 bases not matched to a gene. The CDR3 extends over 13 amino acids. Looked up from germline, CDR1 is SGHTA and CDR2 is FQGNSA.

This chain connects TRBV6-5 to TRBJ1-6, with 7 bases identical to TRBD1. After removal of 8 bases from V and 8 bases from J, the junction contained 6 bases not matched to a gene. CDR1 and CDR2 from the germline V gene are MNHEY and SVGAGI. The length of the CDR3 is 13 residues. The CDR3 loop is CASARGQDSPLHF. DNA for the CDR3: TGTGCCAGCGCAAGGGGGCAGGATTCACCCCTCCACTTT.

This clone was detected a few times. The V call is TRBV5-1, the J call TRBJ1-1, with unresolved D. Deletions cut 1 base from V and 10 bases from J, with 11 bases between. The CDR3 runs 12 residues. Germline-derived CDR1 and CDR2 are SGHRS and YFSETQ. CDR3 protein: CASSLPRGAAFF. The CDR3 coding sequence is TGCGCCAGCAGCTTGCCCCGGGGAGCAGCTTTCTTT.

V is TRBV5-1 and J is TRBJ1-2; D might be TRBD1 (5 bases). Germline V CDR1 and CDR2: SGHRS, YFSETQ. The V gene lost 4 bases and the J gene lost 1 base, with 14 bases spanning the gap. The CDR3 is 15 amino acids. The chain's CDR3 is CASSPLTGLNYGYTF. The CDR3 region has the DNA TGCGCCAGCAGCCCCCTAACGGGACTTAACTATGGCTACACCTTC.

This chain connects TRBV5-1 to TRBJ2-3, with D perhaps TRBD2 (7 bases). Trimming cost V 0 bases and J 5 bases, with 13 bases left between them. The length of the CDR3 is 15 residues. Germline CDR1 and CDR2: SGHRS and YFSETQ. CDR3 DNA: TGCGCCAGCAGCTTGGGGCTGCGGGGGCAAGATACGCAGTATTTT. Amino acids: CASSLGLRGQDTQYF.

V and J are TRBV6-5 and TRBJ1-1; unclear D gene. Germline V gene sequence: CDR1 MNHEY, CDR2 SVGAGI. This CDR3 region has 14 residues. The V and J ends lost 6 bases and 1 base respectively, with 12 bases between them. In DNA, the CDR3 is TGTGCCAGCAGCCTACAGAGATCGAACACTGAAGCTTTCTTT. Translated, it gives CASSLQRSNTEAFF.